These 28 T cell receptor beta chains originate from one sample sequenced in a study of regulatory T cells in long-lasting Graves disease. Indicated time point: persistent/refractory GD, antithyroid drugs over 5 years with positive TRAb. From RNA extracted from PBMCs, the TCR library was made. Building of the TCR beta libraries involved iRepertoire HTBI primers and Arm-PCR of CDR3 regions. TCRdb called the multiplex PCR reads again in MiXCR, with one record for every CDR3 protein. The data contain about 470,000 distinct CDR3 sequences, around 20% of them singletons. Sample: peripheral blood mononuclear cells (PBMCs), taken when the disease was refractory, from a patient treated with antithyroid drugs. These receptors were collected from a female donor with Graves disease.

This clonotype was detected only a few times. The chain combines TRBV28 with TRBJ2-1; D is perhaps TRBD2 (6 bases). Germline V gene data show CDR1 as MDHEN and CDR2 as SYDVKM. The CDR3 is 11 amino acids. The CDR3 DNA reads TGTGCGACGGGAGCGTACAATGAGCAGTTCTTC. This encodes CATGAYNEQFF.

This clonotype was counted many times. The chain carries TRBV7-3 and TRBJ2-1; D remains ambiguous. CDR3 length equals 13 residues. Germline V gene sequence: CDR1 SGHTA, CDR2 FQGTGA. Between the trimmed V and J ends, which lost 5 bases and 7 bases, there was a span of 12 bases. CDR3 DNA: TGTGCCAGCAGCCCCGACTGGACGAATGAGCAGTTCTTC. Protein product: CASSPDWTNEQFF. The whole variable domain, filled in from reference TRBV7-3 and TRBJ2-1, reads GAGVSQTPSNKVTEKGKYVELRCDPISGHTALYWYRQSLGQGPEFLIYFQGTGAADDSGLPNDRFFAVRPEGSVSTLKIQRTERGDSAVYLCASSPDWTNEQFFGPGTRLTVL.

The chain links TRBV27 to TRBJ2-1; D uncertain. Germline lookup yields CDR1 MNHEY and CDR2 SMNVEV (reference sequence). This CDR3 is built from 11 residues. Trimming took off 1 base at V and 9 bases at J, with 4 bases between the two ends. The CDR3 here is CASSLFGEQFF. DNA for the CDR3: TGTGCCAGCAGTTTATTTGGTGAGCAGTTCTTC.

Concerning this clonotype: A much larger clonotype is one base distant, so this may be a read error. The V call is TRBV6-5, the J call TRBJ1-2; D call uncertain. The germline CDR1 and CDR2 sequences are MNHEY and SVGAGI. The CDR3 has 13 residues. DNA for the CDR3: TGTGCCTGCAGTTACGAAGGGAACTATGGCTACACCTTC. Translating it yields CACSYEGNYGYTF.

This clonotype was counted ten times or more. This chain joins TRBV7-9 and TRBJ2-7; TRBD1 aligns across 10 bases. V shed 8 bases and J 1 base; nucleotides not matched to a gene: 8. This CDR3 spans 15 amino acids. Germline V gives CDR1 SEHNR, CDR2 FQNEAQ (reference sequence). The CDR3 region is CASGIGTGDSYEQYF. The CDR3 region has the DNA TGTGCCAGCGGAATCGGGACAGGGGATTCCTACGAGCAGTACTTC.

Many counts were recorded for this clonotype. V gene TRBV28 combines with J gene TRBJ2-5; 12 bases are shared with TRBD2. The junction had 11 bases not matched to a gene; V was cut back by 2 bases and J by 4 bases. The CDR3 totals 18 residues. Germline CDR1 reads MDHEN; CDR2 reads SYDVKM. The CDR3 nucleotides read TGTGCCAGCAGTTTAAAGACTAGCGGGAGTTTTGGGCGAGAGACCCAGTACTTC. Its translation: CASSLKTSGSFGRETQYF.

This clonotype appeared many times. The CDR3 sequence: CASRAEFLRGGEVEAFF. The CDR3 DNA follows: TGTGCCAGCAGAGCCGAATTTCTCAGGGGGGGGGAGGTTGAAGCTTTCTTT. The rearrangement links TRBV2 to TRBJ1-1, with TRBD1 matching 7 bases. The CDR3 runs 17 residues. The V segment lost 6 bases and the J segment 7 bases; nucleotides outside the gene matches: 20. CDR1 is SNHLY, CDR2 FYNNEI, per germline. The whole variable domain, remainder taken from reference TRBV2 and TRBJ1-1, is EPEVTQTPSHQVTQMGQEVILRCVPISNHLYFYWYRQILGQKVEFLVSFYNNEISEKSEIFDDQFSVERPDGSNFTLKIRSTKLEDSAMYFCASRAEFLRGGEVEAFFGQGTRLTVV.

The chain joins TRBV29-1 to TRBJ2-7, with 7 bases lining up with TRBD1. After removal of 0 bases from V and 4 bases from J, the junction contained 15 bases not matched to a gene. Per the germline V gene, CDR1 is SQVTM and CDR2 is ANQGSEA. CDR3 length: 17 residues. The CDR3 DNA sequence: TGCAGCGTTGAAGATCGTGGGGGTGGGGGACAGTCGTACGAGCAGTACTTC. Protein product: CSVEDRGGGGQSYEQYF.

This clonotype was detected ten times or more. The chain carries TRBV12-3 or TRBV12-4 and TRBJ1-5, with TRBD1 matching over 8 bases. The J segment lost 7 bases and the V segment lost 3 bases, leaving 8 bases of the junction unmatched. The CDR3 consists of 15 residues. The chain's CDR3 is CASSLYRGKGQPQHF. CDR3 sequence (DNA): TGTGCCAGCAGTTTGTACAGGGGGAAGGGCCAGCCCCAGCATTTT.

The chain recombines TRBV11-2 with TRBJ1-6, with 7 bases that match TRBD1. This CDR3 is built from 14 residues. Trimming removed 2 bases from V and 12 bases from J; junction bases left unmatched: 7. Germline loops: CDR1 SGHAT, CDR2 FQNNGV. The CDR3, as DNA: TGTGCCAGCAGCTTACCGGGACAGAAATTACCCCTCCACTTT. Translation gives CASSLPGQKLPLHF.

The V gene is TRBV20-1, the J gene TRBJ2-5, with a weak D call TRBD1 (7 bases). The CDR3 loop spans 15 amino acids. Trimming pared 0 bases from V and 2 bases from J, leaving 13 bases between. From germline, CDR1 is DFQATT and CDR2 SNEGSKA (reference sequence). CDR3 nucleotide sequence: TGCAGTGCTAGAGATTTGCAGGGGGGACAAGAGACCCAGTACTTC. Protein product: CSARDLQGGQETQYF.

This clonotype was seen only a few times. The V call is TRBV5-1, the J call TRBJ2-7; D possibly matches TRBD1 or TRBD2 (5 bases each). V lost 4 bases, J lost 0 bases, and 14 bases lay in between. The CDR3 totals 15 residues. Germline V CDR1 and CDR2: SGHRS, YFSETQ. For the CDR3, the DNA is TGCGCCAGCAGCACCTCGGGGCTCAGCTCCTACGAGCAGTACTTC. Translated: CASSTSGLSSYEQYF.

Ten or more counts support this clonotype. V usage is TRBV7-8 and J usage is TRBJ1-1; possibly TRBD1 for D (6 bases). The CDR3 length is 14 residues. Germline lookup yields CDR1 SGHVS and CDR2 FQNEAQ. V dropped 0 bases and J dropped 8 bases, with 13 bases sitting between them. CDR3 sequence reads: CASSLATGQWEAFF. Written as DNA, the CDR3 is TGTGCCAGCAGCTTAGCCACCGGACAGTGGGAAGCTTTCTTT. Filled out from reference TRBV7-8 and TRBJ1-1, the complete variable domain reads GAGVSQSPRYKVAKRGQDVALRCDPISGHVSLFWYQQALGQGPEFLTYFQNEAQLDKSGLPSDRFFAERPEGSVSTLKIQRTQQEDSAVYLCASSLATGQWEAFFGQGTRLTVV.

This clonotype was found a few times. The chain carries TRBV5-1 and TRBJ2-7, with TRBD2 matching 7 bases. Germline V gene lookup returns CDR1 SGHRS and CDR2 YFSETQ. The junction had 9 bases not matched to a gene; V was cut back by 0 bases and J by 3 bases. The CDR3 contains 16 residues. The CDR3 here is CASSLDWGGRYYEQYF. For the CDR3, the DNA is TGCGCCAGCAGCTTGGACTGGGGCGGGAGATACTACGAGCAGTACTTC.

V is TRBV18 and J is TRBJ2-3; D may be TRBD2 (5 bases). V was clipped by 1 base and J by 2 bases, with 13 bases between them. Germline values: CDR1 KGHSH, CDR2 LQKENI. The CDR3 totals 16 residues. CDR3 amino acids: CASSPRSAEYTDTQYF. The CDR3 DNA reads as TGTGCCAGCTCACCACGGTCAGCGGAGTACACAGATACGCAGTATTTT.

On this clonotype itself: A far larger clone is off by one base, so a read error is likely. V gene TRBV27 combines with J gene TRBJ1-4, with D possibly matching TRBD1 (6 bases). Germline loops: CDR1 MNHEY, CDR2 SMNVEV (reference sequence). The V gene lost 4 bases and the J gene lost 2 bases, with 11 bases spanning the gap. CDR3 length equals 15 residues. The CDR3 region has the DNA TGTGCCAGCAGTTCCACCACAGGGACTAATGAAAAACTGTTTTTT. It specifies CASSSTTGTNEKLFF.

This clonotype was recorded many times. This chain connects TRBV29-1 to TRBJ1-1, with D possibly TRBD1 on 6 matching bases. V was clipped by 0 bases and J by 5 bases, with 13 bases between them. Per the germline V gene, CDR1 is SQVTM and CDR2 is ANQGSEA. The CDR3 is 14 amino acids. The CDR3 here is CSVEDGQSKTEAFF. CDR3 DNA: TGCAGCGTTGAAGACGGACAGTCAAAGACTGAAGCTTTCTTT.

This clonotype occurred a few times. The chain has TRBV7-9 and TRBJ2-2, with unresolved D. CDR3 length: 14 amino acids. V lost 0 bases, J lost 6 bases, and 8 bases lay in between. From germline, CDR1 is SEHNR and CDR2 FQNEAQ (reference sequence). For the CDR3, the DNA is TGTGCCAGCAGCTTAGCGGTGGGTCCCGGGGAGCTGTTTTTT. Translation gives CASSLAVGPGELFF. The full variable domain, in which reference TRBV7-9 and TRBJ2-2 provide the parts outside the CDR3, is DTGVSQNPRHKITKRGQNVTFRCDPISEHNRLYWYRQTLGQGPEFLTYFQNEAQLEKSRLLSDRFSAERPKGSFSTLEIQRTEQGDSAMYLCASSLAVGPGELFFGEGSRLTVL.

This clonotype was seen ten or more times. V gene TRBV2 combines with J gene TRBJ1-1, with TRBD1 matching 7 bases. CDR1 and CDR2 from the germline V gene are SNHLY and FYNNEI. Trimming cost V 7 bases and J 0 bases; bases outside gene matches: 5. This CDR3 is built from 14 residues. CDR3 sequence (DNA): TGTGCCAGCACCATAGGGGGCCTGAACACTGAAGCTTTCTTT. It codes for CASTIGGLNTEAFF.

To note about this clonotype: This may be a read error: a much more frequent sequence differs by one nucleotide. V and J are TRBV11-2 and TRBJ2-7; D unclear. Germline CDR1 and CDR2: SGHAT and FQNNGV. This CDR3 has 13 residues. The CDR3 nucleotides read TGTGCCAGCAGCCGTAACGTGGGGTACGAGCCGTACTTC. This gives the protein CASSRNVGYEPYF.

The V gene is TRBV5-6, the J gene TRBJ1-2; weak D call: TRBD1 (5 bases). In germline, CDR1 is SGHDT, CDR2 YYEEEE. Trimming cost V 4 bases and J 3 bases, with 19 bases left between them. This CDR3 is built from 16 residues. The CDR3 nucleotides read TGTGCCAGCAGCCGGGGACCGCATGAACCTGACTATGGCTACACCTTC. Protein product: CASSRGPHEPDYGYTF.

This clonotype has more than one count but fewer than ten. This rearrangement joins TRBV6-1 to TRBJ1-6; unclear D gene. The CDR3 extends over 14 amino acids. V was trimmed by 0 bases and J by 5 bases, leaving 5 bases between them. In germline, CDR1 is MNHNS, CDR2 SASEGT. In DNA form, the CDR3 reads TGTGCCAGCAGTGAAGCCCTCAATAATTCACCCCTCCACTTT. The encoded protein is CASSEALNNSPLHF.

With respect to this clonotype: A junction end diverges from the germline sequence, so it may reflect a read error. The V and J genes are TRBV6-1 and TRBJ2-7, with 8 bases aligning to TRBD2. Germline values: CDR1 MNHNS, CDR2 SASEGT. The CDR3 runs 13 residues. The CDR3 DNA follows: TGTGCCAGCAGTCGGACTAGCAGCTACGAGCGGTACTTC. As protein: CASSRTSSYERYF.

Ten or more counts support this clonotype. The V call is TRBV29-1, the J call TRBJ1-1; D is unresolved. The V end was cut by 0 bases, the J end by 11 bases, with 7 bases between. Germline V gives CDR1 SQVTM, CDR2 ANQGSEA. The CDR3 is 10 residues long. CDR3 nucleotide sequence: TGCAGCGTTGAAGAGGGCCGGGCTTTCTTT. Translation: CSVEEGRAFF.

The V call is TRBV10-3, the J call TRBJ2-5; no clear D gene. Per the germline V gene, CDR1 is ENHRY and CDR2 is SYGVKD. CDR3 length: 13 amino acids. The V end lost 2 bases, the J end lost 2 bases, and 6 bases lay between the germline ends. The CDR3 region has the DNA TGTGCCATCAGTGAGACTTCTCAAGAGACCCAGTACTTC. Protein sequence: CAISETSQETQYF.

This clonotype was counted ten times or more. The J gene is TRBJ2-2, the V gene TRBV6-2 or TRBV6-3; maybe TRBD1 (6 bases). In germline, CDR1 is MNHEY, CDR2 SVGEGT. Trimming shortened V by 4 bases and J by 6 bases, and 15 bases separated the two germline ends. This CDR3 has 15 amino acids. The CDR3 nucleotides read TGTGCCAGCAGTTTGGGACATGCAGTCGCCGGGGAGCTGTTTTTT. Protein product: CASSLGHAVAGELFF.

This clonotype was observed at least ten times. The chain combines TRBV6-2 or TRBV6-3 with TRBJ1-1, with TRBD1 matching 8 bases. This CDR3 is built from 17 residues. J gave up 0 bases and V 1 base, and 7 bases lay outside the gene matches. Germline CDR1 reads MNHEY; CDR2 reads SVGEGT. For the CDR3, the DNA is TGTGCCAGCAGTTACTGGCGGCGGACAGGGTTGAACACTGAAGCTTTCTTT. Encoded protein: CASSYWRRTGLNTEAFF.

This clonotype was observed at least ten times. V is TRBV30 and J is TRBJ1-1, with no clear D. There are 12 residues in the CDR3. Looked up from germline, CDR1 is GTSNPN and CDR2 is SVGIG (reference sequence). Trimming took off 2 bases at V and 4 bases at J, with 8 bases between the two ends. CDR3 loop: CAWSLGSTEAFF. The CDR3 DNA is TGTGCCTGGAGTCTAGGGAGCACTGAAGCTTTCTTT.